The text below deals with one T cell receptor (beta chain). The PCR ran on 60 Vbeta and 13 Jbeta primers. Here immunoSEQ multiplex PCR was the method, and the copy in TCRdb shows in-frame clones only, minus some. The table shows some 130,000 clones, with approximately 74% occurring only once. The sample originates from a study of cytomegalovirus exposure and HLA in healthy donors. The sample taken for sequencing was PBMCs. This TCR came from a male donor in good health and CMV-seronegative.

The CDR3 nucleotides read TGTGCCAGCAGCTCCCCCCTCGGGCGGGGTACCCAAGAGACCCAGTACTTC. Protein: CASSSPLGRGTQETQYF. The rearrangement uses TRBV7-2 and TRBJ2-5, with D perhaps matching TRBD2 (6 bases). The germline gives CDR1 SGHTA, CDR2 FQGNSA. Trimming took off 4 bases at V and 1 base at J, with 19 bases between the two ends. This CDR3 is built from 17 residues.